This T cell receptor beta chain was captured by sequencing in a study of T cell clonotyping in hematopoietic cell transplantation. Germline assignment: CDR1 SGDLS and CDR2 YYNGEE. The V segment lost 3 bases and the J segment 0 bases; nucleotides outside the gene matches: 11. This CDR3 comprises 18 residues. Repertoires were generated with immunoSEQ multiplex PCR, while TCRdb's copy carries only in-frame clones and drops some. The sample consists of 2,000 or so clones, around 91% of them appearing once. This clone has just one count. The input for sequencing was peripheral blood mononuclear cells, taken 30 days after allogeneic stem cell transplant. The chain combines TRBV9 with TRBJ2-3, with TRBD2 matching over 9 bases. This TCR was sampled from a female patient aged 50-59 years who had an allogeneic stem cell transplant from a related donor, so the T cells may come from the graft donor. Some clones in this sample may be carry-over from other donors' samples. CDR3 sequence reads: CASSGAPPSGASTDTQYF. As DNA, the CDR3 is TGTGCCAGCAGCGGAGCCCCTCCTAGCGGGGCCAGCACAGATACGCAGTATTTT.